These T cell receptor beta chains were read from a single sample in a study of blood T cell repertoires in COVID-19. Clones were sequenced by immunoSEQ multiplex PCR, and TCRdb holds only the in-frame ones, with some missing. The sample yields about 120,000 clones, roughly 84% seen once. Sequencing input: peripheral blood. These TCRs come from a man aged 55 to 70 with acute or convalescent COVID-19. The CDR3 runs from the conserved cysteine through the conserved F or W. D genes are given only for firm matches. Not every row has a clone size; where given, it reads once, few, many or a size class.

v_call	d_call	clone_size	j_call	cdr3_nt	cdr3_aa
TRBV5-1	TRBD1	NA	TRBJ1-1	TGCGCCAGCAGCGACCCACAGACAGGGGGGTTGACTGAAGCTTTCTTT	CASSDPQTGGLTEAFF
TRBV19	NA	NA	TRBJ1-1	TGTGCCAGTAGTTTCAGGGTTACTGAAGCTTTCTTT	CASSFRVTEAFF
TRBV19	NA	NA	TRBJ2-3	TGTGCCAGTAGTATTTCTAAAACAGATACGCAGTATTTT	CASSISKTDTQYF
TRBV19	NA	few	TRBJ1-6	TGTGCCAGTAGTCCGCGTGGGTTGGGCGATTCACCCCTCCACTTT	CASSPRGLGDSPLHF
TRBV18	TRBD1	once	TRBJ1-1	TGTGCCAGCTCACCATCCAATAACAGGGGGCCGGCTGAAGCTTTCTTT	CASSPSNNRGPAEAFF
TRBV14	NA	NA	TRBJ2-1	TGTGCCAGCAGCCAAGATCTTACAGGCCCCCAGTTCTTC	CASSQDLTGPQFF
TRBV7-8	NA	NA	TRBJ2-1	TGTGCCAGCAGCGGAGTCGGGGGTACGCAGTTCTTC	CASSGVGGTQFF
TRBV28	NA	once	TRBJ2-7	TGTGCCAGCAGGCTGACTAGTAGGTACGAGCAGTACTTC	CASRLTSRYEQYF
TRBV19	NA	NA	TRBJ2-1	TGTGCCACCTTCCTCAATGAGCAGTTCTTC	CATFLNEQFF
TRBV28	NA	NA	TRBJ2-5	TGTGCCAGCACCAAGGGGGGGGGTCAGTTCGAGACCCAGTACTTC	CASTKGGGQFETQYF
TRBV10-3	TRBD1	NA	TRBJ1-5	TGTGCCATCGGACAGGGGGCTAACCAGCCCCAGCATTTT	CAIGQGANQPQHF
TRBV7-6	NA	NA	TRBJ1-1	TGTGCCAGCAGCCCGCGGGGGGGGACTGAAGCTTTCTTT	CASSPRGGTEAFF
TRBV11-3	NA	NA	TRBJ2-3	TGTGCCAGCAGCCCCAACCCCCAGGATACGCAGTATTTT	CASSPNPQDTQYF
TRBV29-1	NA	NA	TRBJ2-4	TGCAGCGTTAACGGAGGGGACATTCAGTACTTC	CSVNGGDIQYF
TRBV5-6	TRBD2	NA	TRBJ2-7	TGTGCCAGCAGCTGGACTAGCGGCGAGCAGTACTTC	CASSWTSGEQYF
TRBV12-3/TRBV12-4	TRBD1	once	TRBJ1-1	TGTGCCAGCAGCCCTGGACAGGGGAGAGCTTTCTTT	CASSPGQGRAFF
TRBV5-1	NA	NA	TRBJ1-3	TGCGCCAGCAGCTCGTCCCCCGGGGACACCATATATTTT	CASSSSPGDTIYF
TRBV5-4	TRBD2	NA	TRBJ2-5	TGTGCCAGCAGCACCCCCAGCGGGAGCACCGAGACCCAGTACTTC	CASSTPSGSTETQYF
TRBV19	NA	NA	TRBJ2-4	TGTGCCAGTAGTATCACACCCCAAAACATTCAGTACTTC	CASSITPQNIQYF
TRBV7-6	TRBD2	once	TRBJ2-7	TGTGCCAGCAGCCCCCTGACTAGCGGATTCTCCTACGAGCAGTACTTC	CASSPLTSGFSYEQYF
TRBV4-2	NA	NA	TRBJ2-7	TGTGCCAGCAGCCAAGCGGAGGCCTACGAGCAGTACTTC	CASSQAEAYEQYF
TRBV7-2	TRBD1	few	TRBJ2-7	TGTGCCAGCAGCCGGGGGACAGGCTACGAGCAGTACTTC	CASSRGTGYEQYF
TRBV10-1	NA	once	TRBJ2-5	TGCGCCAGCAGTGGGGCAGGGATGGAGACCCAGTACTTC	CASSGAGMETQYF
TRBV5-6	TRBD1	NA	TRBJ2-5	TGTGCCAGCAGCTTGACAGGGGGAGAGACCCAGTACTTC	CASSLTGGETQYF
TRBV5-4	NA	NA	TRBJ2-3	TGTGCCAGCAGCCTCGCGGGAACAGATACGCAGTATTTT	CASSLAGTDTQYF
TRBV7-9	NA	NA	TRBJ1-2	TGTGCCAGCAGCTTAGGACAGGAGTATGGCTACACCTTC	CASSLGQEYGYTF
TRBV4-3	TRBD1	few	TRBJ1-2	TGCGCCAGCAGCCAAGGTCCCGGACAGGGGGTTCTCTATGGCTACACCTTC	CASSQGPGQGVLYGYTF
TRBV3-1/TRBV3-2	NA	NA	TRBJ2-5	TGTGCCAGCAGCAACAGGGGGGGCCAAGAGACCCAGTACTTC	CASSNRGGQETQYF
TRBV5-6	TRBD1	NA	TRBJ1-5	TGTGCCAGCAGTATAAGGGGGCTTAGCAATCAGCCCCAGCATTTT	CASSIRGLSNQPQHF
TRBV27	TRBD1	few	TRBJ1-2	TGTGCCAGCAGGCCACAGGGGGAATATGGCTACACCTTC	CASRPQGEYGYTF
TRBV5-1	TRBD2	NA	TRBJ2-1	TGCGCCAGCACCCCTAGGACTAGCGGGAGAGGGGGTGAGCAGTTCTTC	CASTPRTSGRGGEQFF
TRBV15	NA	NA	TRBJ1-1	TGTGCCACCAGCAGAGACAAGGGGCTGGCTGAAGCTTTCTTT	CATSRDKGLAEAFF
TRBV18	NA	NA	TRBJ1-1	TGTGCCAGCTCCTTTTTGAGTAGGCGGGACACTGAAGCTTTCTTT	CASSFLSRRDTEAFF
TRBV19	NA	NA	TRBJ2-1	TGTGCCAGTGTCCCCAGGGGAAATGGCAATGAGCAGTTCTTC	CASVPRGNGNEQFF
TRBV9	NA	NA	TRBJ2-2	TGTGCCAGCAGCGGAACAGGGAACGCGAACACCGGGGAGCTGTTTTTT	CASSGTGNANTGELFF
TRBV13	TRBD2	NA	TRBJ2-3	TGTGCCAGCAATAGCGGGAGCGGCGGCACAGATACGCAGTATTTT	CASNSGSGGTDTQYF
TRBV10-2	NA	NA	TRBJ1-5	TGCGCCAGCAGTGAAAGGGCAGACAGTCAGCCCCAGCATTTT	CASSERADSQPQHF
TRBV7-2	TRBD1	NA	TRBJ2-2	TGTGCCAGCAGCTTGGGGTTCAGTGGGACAGCGTCCGGGGAGCTGTTTTTT	CASSLGFSGTASGELFF
TRBV19	TRBD1	few	TRBJ1-2	TGTGCCAGTAGTTCCCAGGGGGCGGGAGACTATGGCTACACCTTC	CASSSQGAGDYGYTF